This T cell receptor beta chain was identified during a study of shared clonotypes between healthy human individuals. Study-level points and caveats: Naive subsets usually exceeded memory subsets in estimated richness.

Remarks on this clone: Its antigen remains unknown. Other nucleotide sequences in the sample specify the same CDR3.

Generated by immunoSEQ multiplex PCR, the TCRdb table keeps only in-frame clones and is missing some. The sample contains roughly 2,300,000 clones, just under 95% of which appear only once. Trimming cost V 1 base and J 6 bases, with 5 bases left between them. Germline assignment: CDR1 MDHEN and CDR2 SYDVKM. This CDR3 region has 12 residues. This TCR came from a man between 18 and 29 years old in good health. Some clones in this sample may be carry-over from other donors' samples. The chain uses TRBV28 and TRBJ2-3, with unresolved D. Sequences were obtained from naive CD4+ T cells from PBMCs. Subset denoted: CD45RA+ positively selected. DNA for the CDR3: TGTGCCAGCAGTTTATATGGGGATACGCAGTATTTT. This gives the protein CASSLYGDTQYF. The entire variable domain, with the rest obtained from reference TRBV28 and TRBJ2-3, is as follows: DVKVTQSSRYLVKRTGEKVFLECVQDMDHENMFWYRQDPGLGLRLIYFSYDVKMKEKGDIPEGYSVSREKKERFSLILESASTNQTSMYLCASSLYGDTQYFGPGTRLTVL.